The 27 T cell receptor beta chains listed next were all sequenced from one sample in a study of cytomegalovirus exposure and HLA in healthy donors. TCRdb's copy holds only in-frame clones and misses some; the assay was immunoSEQ multiplex PCR. The profile shows about 260,000 clones, roughly 88% of them singletons. Material: PBMCs. Receptors originate from a woman in her 30s in good health and CMV-seronegative.

J is TRBJ2-3 and V is TRBV27; TRBD2 matches at 12 bases. Losses at the gene ends were 7 bases for V and 3 bases for J; bases not matched to a gene: 8. This CDR3 region has 16 residues. The germline CDR1 and CDR2 sequences are MNHEY and SMNVEV (reference sequence). The CDR3 DNA reads as TGTGCCAGCACCTTCGGTGGGACTAGCGGGACAGATACGCAGTATTTT. It specifies CASTFGGTSGTDTQYF.

The chain has TRBV5-4 and TRBJ2-1; 8 bases match TRBD2. Germline CDR1 is SGHNT and CDR2 is YYREEE (reference sequence). The CDR3 totals 16 residues. J lost 4 bases, V lost 4 bases, and 10 bases had no gene match. The CDR3 loop is CASSNALAGRYNEQFF. The CDR3 DNA reads as TGTGCCAGCAGCAACGCCCTAGCGGGTAGATACAATGAGCAGTTCTTC.

This clone has only a few counts. The chain employs TRBV27 and TRBJ2-6; TRBD1 agrees at 10 bases. V dropped 2 bases and J dropped 2; count of bases not matched to a gene: 3. This CDR3 is 17 amino acids long. From germline, CDR1 is MNHEY and CDR2 SMNVEV (reference sequence). The chain's CDR3 is CASSLNGQGAGANVLTF. The CDR3 DNA follows: TGTGCCAGCAGTTTAAACGGACAGGGGGCTGGGGCCAACGTCCTGACTTTC.

This clone was detected only once. J is TRBJ2-3 and V is TRBV7-2; TRBD1 matches 7 bases. The CDR3 extends over 17 amino acids. V lost 2 bases to trimming and J lost 3 bases; unmatched junction nucleotides: 11. The germline CDR1 and CDR2 sequences are SGHTA and FQGNSA. In nucleotides, the CDR3 is TGTGCCAGCAGCTTAACTCCAACAGGGGCGGCGACAGATACGCAGTATTTT. Translation gives CASSLTPTGAATDTQYF.

J is TRBJ2-7 and V is TRBV29-1, with a possible D match to TRBD2 (6 bases). Per the germline V gene, CDR1 is SQVTM and CDR2 is ANQGSEA. Deletions cut 7 bases from V and 2 bases from J, with 12 bases between. The CDR3 sequence is 12 residues long. The CDR3, as DNA: TGCAGCGGGGGGGACTCAACCTACGAGCAGTACTTC. It translates to CSGGDSTYEQYF.

The V gene is TRBV6-5, the J gene TRBJ2-3, with 7 bases lining up with TRBD1. The V gene's germline CDR1 is MNHEY and CDR2 SVGAGI. The CDR3 consists of 15 residues. The ends lost 4 bases at V and 3 bases at J; junction bases unmatched: 7. DNA for the CDR3: TGTGCCAGCAGTTTTGACAGGGTCGGGACAGATACGCAGTATTTT. Translated: CASSFDRVGTDTQYF.

The chain employs TRBV27 and TRBJ1-4; 8 bases map to TRBD1. V gave up 2 bases and J gave up 4 bases; unmatched junction bases: 3. Germline values: CDR1 MNHEY, CDR2 SMNVEV (reference sequence). This CDR3 is 15 amino acids long. CDR3 coding DNA: TGTGCCAGCAGTTTAGACAGGGGCCTTAATGAAAAACTGTTTTTT. Residues: CASSLDRGLNEKLFF.

The rearrangement uses TRBV9 and TRBJ2-5; 9 bases agree with TRBD2. The CDR3 covers 15 residues. The V gene's germline CDR1 is SGDLS and CDR2 YYNGEE. The V segment lost 3 bases and the J segment 4 bases; nucleotides outside the gene matches: 7. The CDR3 here is CASSGLQAGGETQYF. CDR3 coding DNA: TGTGCCAGCAGCGGCCTTCAAGCGGGAGGAGAGACCCAGTACTTC. The whole variable domain, filled in from reference TRBV9 and TRBJ2-5, reads DSGVTQTPKHLITATGQRVTLRCSPRSGDLSVYWYQQSLDQGLQFLIQYYNGEERAKGNILERFSAQQFPDLHSELNLSSLELGDSALYFCASSGLQAGGETQYFGPGTRLLVL.

CDR3 amino acids: CASSMPGLGMREQYF. For the CDR3, the DNA is TGTGCCAGCAGTATGCCGGGACTAGGGATGAGGGAGCAGTACTTC. The chain carries TRBV27 and TRBJ2-7; TRBD2 matches 8 bases. V lost 5 bases and J lost 7; bases outside the gene matches: 13. Germline values: CDR1 MNHEY, CDR2 SMNVEV (reference sequence). There are 15 residues in the CDR3.

The rearrangement joins TRBV18 to TRBJ2-5; no definite D call. Trimming pared 4 bases from V and 5 bases from J, leaving 11 bases between. CDR1 KGHSH and CDR2 LQKENI come from the germline V gene. CDR3 length: 13 residues. The CDR3 DNA reads TGTGCCAGCTCACAGGGATTTGGGGAGACCCAGTACTTC. As protein: CASSQGFGETQYF.

The chain couples TRBV7-7 to TRBJ2-5, with 9 nucleotides matching TRBD1. The germline V gene encodes CDR1 SSHAT and CDR2 FNYEAQ (reference sequence). This CDR3 contains 15 residues. V lost 5 bases and J lost 5; bases outside the gene matches: 9. The CDR3: CASSPRPGQGETQYF. The CDR3 DNA reads as TGTGCCAGCAGCCCCAGGCCGGGACAGGGCGAGACCCAGTACTTC. The whole variable domain, remainder taken from reference TRBV7-7 and TRBJ2-5, is GAGVSQSPRYKVTKRGQDVTLRCDPISSHATLYWYQQALGQGPEFLTYFNYEAQPDKSGLPSDRFSAERPEGSISTLTIQRTEQRDSAMYRCASSPRPGQGETQYFGPGTRLLVL.

V is TRBV7-2 and J is TRBJ2-7, with TRBD2 matching over 8 bases. With V trimmed by 7 bases and J by 5 bases, 16 bases remained unmatched. This CDR3 spans 16 amino acids. The germline V gene encodes CDR1 SGHTA and CDR2 FQGNSA. The CDR3: CASNTQTTSAGDEQYF. The CDR3 coding sequence is TGTGCCAGCAACACCCAAACGACTAGCGCCGGGGACGAGCAGTACTTC.

This chain uses TRBV7-6 with TRBJ2-7, with 10 bases matching TRBD2. V trimming: 0 bases; J trimming: 2 bases; junction bases outside the gene matches: 1. Germline V gene lookup returns CDR1 SGHVS and CDR2 FNYEAQ. CDR3 length: 15 amino acids. CDR3 nucleotides: TGTGCCAGCAGCTTAGCGGGGACTAGCGCCTACGAGCAGTACTTC. Protein product: CASSLAGTSAYEQYF.

The V call is TRBV29-1, the J call TRBJ2-5; 7 bases fit TRBD1. The CDR3 contains 13 residues. V trimming: 4 bases; J trimming: 1 base; junction bases outside the gene matches: 3. CDR1 is SQVTM, CDR2 ANQGSEA, per germline. CDR3 nucleotide sequence: TGCAGCGTTGGGGACAGCCCCCAAGAGACCCAGTACTTC. Residues: CSVGDSPQETQYF.

This clone has just one count. The rearrangement links TRBV10-2 to TRBJ2-2; D gene ambiguous. CDR3 length: 13 amino acids. Trimming removed 1 base from V and 5 bases from J, with 5 bases in between. The germline CDR1 and CDR2 sequences are WSHSY and SAAADI. This chain's CDR3 is CASSELSTGELFF. As DNA, the CDR3 is TGCGCCAGCAGTGAGTTAAGTACCGGGGAGCTGTTTTTT.

This clone was recorded once. The V call is TRBV4-1, the J call TRBJ2-7, with 9 bases lining up with TRBD2. Looked up from germline, CDR1 is MGHRA and CDR2 is YSYEKL. The CDR3 extends over 17 amino acids. V shed 1 base and J 4 bases; nucleotides not matched to a gene: 11. The CDR3: CASSQVGSGRIRYEQYF. The CDR3 region has the DNA TGCGCCAGCAGCCAAGTGGGCAGCGGGAGGATTCGATACGAGCAGTACTTC.

J is TRBJ2-3 and V is TRBV4-1, with a weak D call TRBD2 (6 bases). V lost 1 base and J lost 3, with 11 bases in between. Germline V gene sequence: CDR1 MGHRA, CDR2 YSYEKL. The CDR3 consists of 15 residues. CDR3 in amino acids: CASSQGGDRTDTQYF. The CDR3 region has the DNA TGCGCCAGCAGCCAAGGGGGGGATCGGACAGATACGCAGTATTTT.

The chain has TRBV6-5 and TRBJ2-7, with TRBD2 matching over 14 bases. This CDR3 region has 15 residues. With 0 bases clipped from V and 6 bases from J, the junction kept 1 base outside the gene matches. Germline V gene lookup returns CDR1 MNHEY and CDR2 SVGAGI. This chain's CDR3 is CASSYSGLAGVEQYF. For the CDR3, the DNA is TGTGCCAGCAGTTACTCGGGACTAGCGGGAGTCGAGCAGTACTTC.

This sequence joins TRBV27 and TRBJ1-5; 8 bases are shared with TRBD1. Germline-derived CDR1 and CDR2 are MNHEY and SMNVEV (reference sequence). V shed 2 bases and J 3 bases; nucleotides not matched to a gene: 12. The CDR3 is 18 amino acids. The CDR3 sequence is CASSLRGAGGANNQPQHF. The DNA for the CDR3 is TGTGCCAGCAGTTTAAGGGGGGCAGGGGGCGCAAACAATCAGCCCCAGCATTTT.

The V call is TRBV7-8, the J call TRBJ2-7, with 8 bases that match TRBD2. CDR3 length: 15 residues. Germline assignment: CDR1 SGHVS and CDR2 FQNEAQ. Losses at the gene ends were 5 bases for V and 3 bases for J; bases not matched to a gene: 9. This chain's CDR3 is CASSPAAGAGYEQYF. The CDR3 nucleotides are TGTGCCAGCAGCCCGGCAGCGGGGGCCGGCTACGAGCAGTACTTC.

V is TRBV7-9 and J is TRBJ2-5; 7 bases map to TRBD1. V trimming: 8 bases; J trimming: 1 base; junction bases outside the gene matches: 7. The CDR3 sequence is 14 residues long. From germline, CDR1 is SEHNR and CDR2 FQNEAQ (reference sequence). DNA for the CDR3: TGTGCCAGCGTCTCGGGACAGATCCAAGAGACCCAGTACTTC. Amino acids: CASVSGQIQETQYF.

This clone occurred a few times. The rearrangement joins TRBV28 to TRBJ2-2, with 10 bases fitting TRBD2. The CDR3 is 15 amino acids. Germline CDR1 and CDR2: MDHEN and SYDVKM. V shed 8 bases, J shed 4 bases, and the junction held 7 bases outside the gene matches. In nucleotides, the CDR3 is TGTGCCAGCTCCTCAGCGGGAGGGCGCACCGGGGAGCTGTTTTTT. Its translation is CASSSAGGRTGELFF.

The V and J genes are TRBV29-1 and TRBJ2-7, with D perhaps being TRBD1 or TRBD2 (6 bases each). V lost 6 bases, J lost 10 bases, and 16 bases lay in between. Germline V gene sequence: CDR1 SQVTM, CDR2 ANQGSEA. The CDR3 extends over 11 amino acids. DNA for the CDR3: TGCAGCGTAAAAGGAGGGGGACACCAGTACTTC. It is translated as CSVKGGGHQYF.

The chain combines TRBV5-1 with TRBJ2-1; 7 nucleotides match TRBD2. The V gene end was trimmed by 6 bases and the J gene end by 5 bases; junction bases not matched to a gene: 14. Germline V gene data show CDR1 as SGHRS and CDR2 as YFSETQ. CDR3 size: 16 residues. The CDR3 reads CASNRRIASGDNEQFF. CDR3 coding DNA: TGCGCCAGCAACCGGCGTATAGCTAGCGGAGACAATGAGCAGTTCTTC.

Only a few counts were recorded for this clone. This chain links TRBV2 with TRBJ1-5; D uncertain. This CDR3 region has 12 residues. V gave up 7 bases and J gave up 4 bases, with 8 bases separating them. Germline CDR1 reads SNHLY; CDR2 reads FYNNEI. DNA for the CDR3: TGTGCCAGCATGGATACGAATCAGCCCCAGCATTTT. Its protein product is CASMDTNQPQHF.

A single count supports this clone. CDR3 nucleotides: TGTGCCAGCCGCCGCTCGGAGACTAGCGGGAGGGATACGCAGTATTTT. It codes for CASRRSETSGRDTQYF. The V call is TRBV2, the J call TRBJ2-3; 13 bases fit TRBD2. Germline CDR1 and CDR2: SNHLY and FYNNEI. V lost 8 bases and J lost 6; bases outside the gene matches: 11. This CDR3 comprises 16 residues.

This clone is a singleton in its sample. DNA for the CDR3: TGTGCCAGCAGTTCCCGGGACAGGACGGGGAATGAGCAGTTCTTC. Its protein is CASSSRDRTGNEQFF. This chain uses TRBV28 with TRBJ2-1; 8 bases are a match to TRBD1. The germline gives CDR1 MDHEN, CDR2 SYDVKM. The CDR3 runs to 15 residues. The ends lost 4 bases at V and 7 bases at J; junction bases unmatched: 9.